What follows are 31 T cell receptor beta chains derived from one specimen sequenced in a study of blood T cell repertoires in COVID-19. Libraries were prepared by immunoSEQ multiplex PCR; TCRdb keeps only in-frame clonotypes and omits some of them. Of roughly 200,000 clones detected, 80% to 90% appear once; the ten largest clones hold roughly 1.2%. Sequencing input: PBMCs or T cells enriched from blood (not recorded which). The origin of the receptors is a man aged 30 to 45 who had recovered from COVID-19.

The chain couples TRBV6-1 to TRBJ1-5; a weak D match, TRBD1 (5 bases). Trimming stripped 0 bases from V and 4 bases from J, with 7 bases between. CDR3 length equals 14 residues. Germline V gene sequence: CDR1 MNHNS, CDR2 SASEGT. In DNA form, the CDR3 reads TGTGCCAGCAGTGAAGCACAGGCTAATCAGCCCCAGCATTTT. As protein: CASSEAQANQPQHF.

This rearrangement joins TRBV19 to TRBJ2-7, with 10 bases identical to TRBD1. Trimming removed 5 bases from V and 6 bases from J; junction bases left unmatched: 7. Germline V CDR1 and CDR2: LNHDA, SQIVND (reference sequence). CDR3 length equals 14 residues. Here the CDR3 DNA reads TGTGCCAGTAGTGCGACAGGGGGCTCGGTCGAGCAGTACTTC. It is translated as CASSATGGSVEQYF. Full variable domain (remainder filled in from reference TRBV19 and TRBJ2-7): DGGITQSPKYLFRKEGQNVTLSCEQNLNHDAMYWYRQDPGQGLRLIYYSQIVNDFQKGDIAEGYSVSREKKESFPLTVTSAQKNPTAFYLCASSATGGSVEQYFGPGTRLTVT.

In the case of this clone: No conserved phenylalanine or tryptophan ends this CDR3, so it is likely a read error. It is unclear where the CDR3 begins or ends on the DNA, so no DNA is shown, and the CDR3 is as TCRdb lists it. The V call is TRBV27, the J call TRBJ1-1. CDR1 is MNHEY, CDR2 SMNVEV, per germline (reference sequence). The CDR3 sequence runs 11 residues, both termini included. The CDR3 loop reads CASSLTPESLV.

The V gene is TRBV27, the J gene TRBJ1-6; tentative D call: TRBD1 (5 bases). This CDR3 is 16 amino acids long. V was trimmed by 7 bases and J by 3 bases, leaving 16 bases between them. CDR1 is MNHEY and CDR2 is SMNVEV in the germline V gene (reference sequence). The CDR3 nucleotides read TGTGCCAGCACCCCGACCGGGGGACGCTATAATTCACCCCTCCACTTT. Translating gives CASTPTGGRYNSPLHF.

V is TRBV6-5 and J is TRBJ1-2; 7 nucleotides align to TRBD1. V lost 6 bases and J lost 7; bases outside the gene matches: 14. Germline V CDR1 and CDR2: MNHEY, SVGAGI. The CDR3 extends over 15 amino acids. The CDR3 nucleotides are TGTGCCAGCAGCCCGCCGAACAGGGGTTTCTTTGGCTACACCTTC. Protein product: CASSPPNRGFFGYTF.

V and J are TRBV4-1 and TRBJ1-1, with no clear D. V dropped 4 bases and J dropped 1 base, with 16 bases sitting between them. CDR3 length: 16 amino acids. Germline assignment: CDR1 MGHRA and CDR2 YSYEKL. The CDR3: CASSLYVETPNTEAFF. CDR3 DNA sequence: TGCGCCAGCAGCCTATATGTTGAGACACCGAACACTGAAGCTTTCTTT.

CDR3 in DNA: TGTGCCAGCAGTAGGGGGCGAAGGAGAAATGAGCAGTTCTTC. Encoded protein: CASSRGRRRNEQFF. The V gene is TRBV6-5, the J gene TRBJ2-1; 7 nucleotides agree with TRBD1. CDR1 is MNHEY and CDR2 is SVGAGI in the germline V gene. V shed 5 bases, J shed 7 bases, and the junction held 8 bases outside the gene matches. The CDR3 has 14 amino acids.

A word on this clone: An end of the junction differs from the germline gene, which may be a read error. This sequence joins TRBV6-1 and TRBJ1-5; no reliable D call. Looked up from germline, CDR1 is MNHNS and CDR2 is SASEGT. The CDR3 loop spans 15 amino acids. The CDR3 sequence is CASREDPGFNQPQHF. The CDR3, as DNA: TGTGCCAGCAGGGAAGATCCGGGTTTCAATCAGCCCCAGCATTTT.

This clone showed up just once. This chain joins TRBV11-2 and TRBJ2-7, with D tentatively TRBD2 (5 bases). This CDR3 contains 15 residues. The germline gives CDR1 SGHAT, CDR2 FQNNGV. Trimming stripped 0 bases from V and 3 bases from J, with 12 bases between. Here the CDR3 DNA reads TGTGCCAGCAGCTTAGATCGGTTTGGACTCTACGAGCAGTACTTC. This gives the protein CASSLDRFGLYEQYF.

The V call is TRBV7-2, the J call TRBJ2-6; 7 bases are a match to TRBD2. CDR3 length: 16 amino acids. Germline CDR1 SGHTA, CDR2 FQGNSA. Trimming took 1 base from V and 3 from J; bases not matched to a gene: 3. The chain's CDR3 is CASSLVGGGGANVLTF. CDR3 bases: TGTGCCAGCAGCTTAGTCGGCGGGGGTGGGGCCAACGTCCTGACTTTC.

The V gene is TRBV2, the J gene TRBJ2-7; 8 positions agree with TRBD2. V shed 4 bases and J 5 bases; nucleotides not matched to a gene: 10. Germline V gene lookup returns CDR1 SNHLY and CDR2 FYNNEI. The CDR3 sequence is 15 residues long. The CDR3 DNA is TGTGCCAGCAGTGGGGTAGTAGCGGGGCCCGACGAGCAGTACTTC. Protein sequence: CASSGVVAGPDEQYF.

This sequence joins TRBV4-1 and TRBJ2-7; 7 nucleotides match TRBD1. The J segment lost 1 base and the V segment lost 4 bases, leaving 10 bases of the junction unmatched. CDR3 length equals 16 residues. Germline CDR1 MGHRA, CDR2 YSYEKL. The CDR3 here is CASSPDMGQLSYEQYF. CDR3 nucleotide sequence: TGCGCCAGCAGCCCAGACATGGGACAGTTGTCCTACGAGCAGTACTTC.

The rearrangement links TRBV5-5 to TRBJ2-7, with TRBD1 matching 7 bases. With V trimmed by 4 bases and J by 3 bases, 16 bases remained unmatched. Germline assignment: CDR1 SGHKS and CDR2 YYEKEE (reference sequence). The CDR3 is 17 amino acids. For the CDR3, the DNA is TGTGCCAGCAGCCCGGGCCTTCGTTCAGGGGGAGACTACGAGCAGTACTTC. Translating gives CASSPGLRSGGDYEQYF.

The chain has TRBV2 and TRBJ2-3; 11 bases are shared with TRBD2. Germline V gives CDR1 SNHLY, CDR2 FYNNEI. Trimming removed 0 bases from V and 0 bases from J; junction bases left unmatched: 8. This CDR3 is 19 amino acids long. CDR3 region: CASSEAWVAGGTSTDTQYF. The CDR3, as DNA: TGTGCCAGCAGTGAAGCGTGGGTAGCGGGAGGGACGAGCACAGATACGCAGTATTTT.

V gene TRBV16 combines with J gene TRBJ2-1, with 8 bases aligning to TRBD2. Germline V gene lookup returns CDR1 KGHSY and CDR2 FQNENV. Unmatched junction bases numbered 8, after V lost 1 base and J lost 6 bases. The CDR3 covers 16 residues. The CDR3 nucleotides are TGTGCCAGCAGCCAATTAGTTAGCGGGGCAACCAATGAGCAGTTCTTC. This sequence encodes CASSQLVSGATNEQFF. Together with reference TRBV16 and TRBJ2-1, the CDR3 gives the full variable domain: GEEVAQTPKHLVRGEGQKAKLYCAPIKGHSYVFWYQQVLKNEFKFLISFQNENVFDETGMPKERFSAKCLPNSPCSLEIQATKLEDSAVYFCASSQLVSGATNEQFFGPGTRLTVL.

The chain has TRBV5-1 and TRBJ1-3; D perhaps matches TRBD1 (5 bases). The CDR3 consists of 15 residues. CDR1 SGHRS and CDR2 YFSETQ come from the germline V gene. V was pared by 4 bases and J by 0 bases, with 11 bases between. The CDR3 nucleotides read TGCGCCAGCAGCGCGGGGACCGACTCTGGAAACACCATATATTTT. Translated, it gives CASSAGTDSGNTIYF.

The V gene is TRBV19, the J gene TRBJ2-5; D remains unclear. V lost 5 bases to trimming and J lost 1 base, with 8 bases between them. This CDR3 comprises 13 residues. Germline V gene data show CDR1 as LNHDA and CDR2 as SQIVND (reference sequence). This CDR3 reads CASSVAVQETQYF. For the CDR3, the DNA is TGTGCCAGTAGTGTCGCAGTCCAAGAGACCCAGTACTTC.

The rearrangement uses TRBV18 and TRBJ1-3; weak D call: TRBD1 (5 bases). Germline loops: CDR1 KGHSH, CDR2 LQKENI. This CDR3 contains 15 residues. The germline V and J ends were trimmed by 1 base and 0 bases, with 7 bases remaining between them. CDR3 bases: TGTGCCAGCTCACCACGGGGGGACTCTGGAAACACCATATATTTT. This gives the protein CASSPRGDSGNTIYF.

Of note for this clone: One end of the junction fails to match germline, which may point to a read error. V and J are TRBV12-3 or TRBV12-4 and TRBJ1-2, with TRBD1 matching 7 bases. CDR3 length: 12 residues. The CDR3 DNA reads as TGTGCCAGCAGGAGATCGAAGGGGGCGAACGCCTTC. It yields the protein CASRRSKGANAF.

The chain uses TRBV28 and TRBJ1-2; D call uncertain. Trimming removed 7 bases at V and 5 bases at J, with 20 bases between. CDR1 MDHEN and CDR2 SYDVKM come from the germline V gene. The CDR3 runs 15 residues. The CDR3 sequence: CASKVAGSAQYGYTF. CDR3 DNA: TGTGCCAGCAAGGTGGCGGGCAGTGCCCAGTATGGCTACACCTTC.

The chain recombines TRBV7-9 with TRBJ2-1, with D unresolved. CDR3 length: 12 amino acids. The V gene's germline CDR1 is SEHNR and CDR2 FQNEAQ (reference sequence). Trimming removed 1 base at V and 14 bases at J, with 12 bases between. CDR3 protein: CASSLVDSAEFF. DNA of the CDR3: TGTGCCAGCAGCTTAGTCGACTCCGCGGAGTTCTTC.

The chain employs TRBV4-3 and TRBJ2-4; 8 bases align to TRBD2. V lost 0 bases and J lost 0; bases outside the gene matches: 19. This CDR3 is built from 22 residues. CDR1 and CDR2 (germline): LGHNA, YSLEER. The CDR3 DNA reads as TGCGCCAGCAGCCAAGATCCACCCAATTGGGCGGGAGGCCTCCTAGCCAAAAACATTCAGTACTTC. It specifies CASSQDPPNWAGGLLAKNIQYF.

V gene TRBV9 combines with J gene TRBJ2-3, with a weak D call TRBD1 (5 bases). CDR3 length: 14 amino acids. V lost 2 bases, J lost 6 bases, and 13 bases lay in between. Germline lookup yields CDR1 SGDLS and CDR2 YYNGEE. CDR3 nucleotide sequence: TGTGCCAGCAGCGTCTGGGGATCAGGGGATACGCAGTATTTT. This translates into CASSVWGSGDTQYF. Drawing the rest from reference TRBV9 and TRBJ2-3, the complete variable domain is DSGVTQTPKHLITATGQRVTLRCSPRSGDLSVYWYQQSLDQGLQFLIQYYNGEERAKGNILERFSAQQFPDLHSELNLSSLELGDSALYFCASSVWGSGDTQYFGPGTRLTVL.

In nucleotides, the CDR3 is TGTGCCACCAGTGATTTGCAGGCTAGCGGGGGCGCGAACACCGGGGAGCTGTTTTTT. Residues: CATSDLQASGGANTGELFF. The chain is built from TRBV24-1 and TRBJ2-2; TRBD2 agrees at 10 bases. The CDR3 runs to 19 residues. The germline gives CDR1 KGHDR, CDR2 SFDVKD. The trim removed 0 bases at V and 0 bases at J, leaving 6 bases unmatched.

The chain is built from TRBV4-3 and TRBJ2-1, with D unclear. Trimming left V 4 bases short and J 8 bases short, with 18 bases between. The CDR3 spans 15 residues. Germline loops: CDR1 LGHNA, CDR2 YSLEER. In nucleotides, the CDR3 is TGCGCCAGCAGCCTCGAGACTGCCCCATTCTATGAGCAGTTCTTC. Its translation: CASSLETAPFYEQFF.

Only a few counts were recorded for this clone. This sequence joins TRBV27 and TRBJ1-6; no clear D. The V end was cut by 5 bases, the J end by 8 bases, with 13 bases between. Germline assignment: CDR1 MNHEY and CDR2 SMNVEV (reference sequence). The CDR3 is 14 residues long. This CDR3 is CASSEGREYSPLHF. The CDR3 DNA follows: TGTGCCAGCAGTGAGGGCCGTGAGTATTCACCCCTCCACTTT.

The V and J genes are TRBV27 and TRBJ1-1; D unclear. The germline V gene encodes CDR1 MNHEY and CDR2 SMNVEV (reference sequence). The CDR3 is 13 residues long. Trimming left V 3 bases short and J 1 base short, with 6 bases between. CDR3 bases: TGTGCCAGCAGTTTTTACACGAACACTGAAGCTTTCTTT. Protein: CASSFYTNTEAFF.

This sequence joins TRBV7-6 and TRBJ2-1; D may be TRBD1 (6 bases). This CDR3 region has 13 residues. Between the trimmed V and J ends, which lost 5 bases and 6 bases, there was a span of 11 bases. Germline CDR1 and CDR2: SGHVS and FNYEAQ. The CDR3 is CASSPGQFNEQFF. The CDR3, as DNA: TGTGCCAGCAGCCCCGGACAGTTCAATGAGCAGTTCTTC.

This clone is a singleton in its sample. This rearrangement joins TRBV7-2 to TRBJ1-6; D remains unclear. The CDR3 loop spans 13 amino acids. Deletions cut 2 bases from V and 7 bases from J, with 6 bases between. Looked up from germline, CDR1 is SGHTA and CDR2 is FQGNSA. The CDR3 DNA reads as TGTGCCAGCAGCTTAAGGGAGAATTCACCCCTCCACTTT. This sequence encodes CASSLRENSPLHF.

This chain joins TRBV6-5 and TRBJ2-1; TRBD2 agrees at 10 bases. The CDR3 length is 16 residues. Per the germline V gene, CDR1 is MNHEY and CDR2 is SVGAGI. V trimming: 2 bases; J trimming: 4 bases; junction bases outside the gene matches: 5. The chain's CDR3 is CASSYLSGGGYNEQFF. The CDR3 DNA reads as TGTGCCAGCAGTTACCTAAGCGGGGGGGGTTACAATGAGCAGTTCTTC.

The chain recombines TRBV9 with TRBJ1-4, with 7 bases lining up with TRBD1. CDR3 length equals 15 residues. V was pared by 4 bases and J by 8 bases, with 11 bases of the junction left unmatched. CDR1 SGDLS and CDR2 YYNGEE come from the germline V gene. The DNA for the CDR3 is TGTGCCAGCAGCCCCCGACAGGGTGGTGAGGAAAAACTGTTTTTT. Protein: CASSPRQGGEEKLFF.